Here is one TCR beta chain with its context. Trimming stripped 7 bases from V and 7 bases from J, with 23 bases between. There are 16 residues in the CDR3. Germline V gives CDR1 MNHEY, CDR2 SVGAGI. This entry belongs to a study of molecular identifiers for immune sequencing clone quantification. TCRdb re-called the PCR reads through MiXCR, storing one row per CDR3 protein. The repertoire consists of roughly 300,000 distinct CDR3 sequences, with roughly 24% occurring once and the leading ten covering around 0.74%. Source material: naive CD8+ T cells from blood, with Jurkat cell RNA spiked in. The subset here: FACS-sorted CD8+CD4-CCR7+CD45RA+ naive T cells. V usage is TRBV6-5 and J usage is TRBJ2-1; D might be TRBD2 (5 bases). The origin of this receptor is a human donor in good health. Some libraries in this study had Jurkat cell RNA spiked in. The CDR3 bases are TGTGCCAGCACCTCCCCGGCGGGCGTGATCGAGAATGAGCAGTTCTTC. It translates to CASTSPAGVIENEQFF.